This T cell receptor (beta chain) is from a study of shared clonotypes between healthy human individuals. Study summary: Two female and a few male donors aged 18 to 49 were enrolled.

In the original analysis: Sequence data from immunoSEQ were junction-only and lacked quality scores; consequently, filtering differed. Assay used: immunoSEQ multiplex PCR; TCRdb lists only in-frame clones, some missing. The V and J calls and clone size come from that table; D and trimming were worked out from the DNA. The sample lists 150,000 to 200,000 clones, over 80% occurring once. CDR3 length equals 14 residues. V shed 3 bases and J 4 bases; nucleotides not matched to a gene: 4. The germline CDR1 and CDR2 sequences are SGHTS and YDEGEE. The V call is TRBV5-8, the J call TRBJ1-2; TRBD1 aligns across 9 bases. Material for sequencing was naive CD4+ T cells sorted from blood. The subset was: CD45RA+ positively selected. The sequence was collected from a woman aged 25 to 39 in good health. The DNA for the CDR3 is TGTGCCAGCAGCTCACAGGGGGCTAGCTATGGCTACACCTTC. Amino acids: CASSSQGASYGYTF.